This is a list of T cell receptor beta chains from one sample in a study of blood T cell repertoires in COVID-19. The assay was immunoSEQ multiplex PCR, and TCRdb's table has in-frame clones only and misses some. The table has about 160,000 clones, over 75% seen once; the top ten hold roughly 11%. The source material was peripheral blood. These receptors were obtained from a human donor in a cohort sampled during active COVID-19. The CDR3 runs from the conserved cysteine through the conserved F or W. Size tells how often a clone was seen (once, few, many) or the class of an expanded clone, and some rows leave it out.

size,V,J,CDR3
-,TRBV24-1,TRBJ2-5,CATSDQAKETQYF
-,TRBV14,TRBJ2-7,CASSARPRSGAYEQYF
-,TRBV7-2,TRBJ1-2,CASSPRVGGAEGYTF
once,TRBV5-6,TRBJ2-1,CASSQKRGTGGMNEQFF
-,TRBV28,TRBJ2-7,CASSRDSSRSYEQYF
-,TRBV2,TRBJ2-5,CASSPDSEETQYF
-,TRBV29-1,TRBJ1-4,CSVVAMRKLFF
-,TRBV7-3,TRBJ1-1,CASSHGQGTAFF
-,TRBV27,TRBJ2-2,CASRRSGGASGELFF
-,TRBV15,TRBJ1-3,CATSRPDRGNTIYF
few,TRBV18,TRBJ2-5,CASSQERTGGLETQYF
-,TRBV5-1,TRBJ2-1,CASSLSEPNEQFF
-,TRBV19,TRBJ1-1,CASSMGGMNTEAFF
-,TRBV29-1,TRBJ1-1,CSVEEQKNTEAFF
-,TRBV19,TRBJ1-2,CASSIGQSSHTF
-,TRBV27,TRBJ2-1,CASSLTGTTSFGEQFF
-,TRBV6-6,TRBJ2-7,CASSYLQTSGLYEQYF
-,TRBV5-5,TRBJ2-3,CASSLGAGYHTDTQYF
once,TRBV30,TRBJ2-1,CAWSVILNEQFF
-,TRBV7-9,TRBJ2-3,CASRSSSGRANTQYF
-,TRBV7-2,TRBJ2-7,CASSPDRGVYEQYF
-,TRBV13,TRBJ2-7,CASSPGQGKYEQYF
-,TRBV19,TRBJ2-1,CASSIPLRLAGGGEQFF
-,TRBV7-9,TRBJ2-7,CASSLASGSEHEQYF
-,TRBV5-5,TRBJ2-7,CASSFSRDRGIYEQYF
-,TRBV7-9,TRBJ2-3,CASSLATGITDTQYF